The present T cell receptor beta chain was sequenced within a study of chemoradiotherapy in HPV16-positive cancers. Background on the study: Candidate HPV-specific T-cell clones and common TCR motifs came from functional assays in a couple of HPV16-positive patients. Study results and limitations: Only a couple of HPV16-positive patients supplied the functional HPV-specificity definition.

A remark on this clone: Its target is unknown.

Sequencing used immunoSEQ multiplex PCR; TCRdb keeps in-frame clones, though not all of them. The table shows 3,000 to 4,000 clones, with more than 85% occurring only once. This CDR3 has 14 amino acids. Germline CDR1 and CDR2: MGHRA and YSYEKL. V was pared by 0 bases and J by 1 base, with 6 bases between. Repertoires were sampled repeatedly during chemoradiotherapy. The clonotype originates from a human donor with HPV-associated anogenital cancer. This rearrangement joins TRBV4-1 to TRBJ1-2; no firm D call. Sequenced material: tumor tissue, taken from a patient who underwent chemoradiotherapy. CDR3 in amino acids: CASSQDAGNYGYTF. CDR3 bases: TGCGCCAGCAGCCAAGACGCGGGTAACTATGGCTACACCTTC.